Each of the 16 T cell receptor beta chains below was sequenced from the same sample in a study of blood T cells in healthy people across ages. A J-beta primer mix and a sample-barcoded 5' primer were used in a second PCR of roughly 7 to 12 cycles. MiXCR, run by TCRdb on the 5' RACE reads, gives a single entry per CDR3 protein. The sample consists of about 770,000 distinct CDR3 sequences, around two fifths of them appearing once. Sequenced input: blood. The receptors were sampled from a man aged 55 to 70 in good health.

This chain connects TRBV5-8 to TRBJ1-2; tentative D call: TRBD1 (5 bases). Trimming removed 5 bases at V and 7 bases at J, with 15 bases between. The CDR3 has 13 amino acids. Per the germline V gene, CDR1 is SGHTS and CDR2 is YDEGEE. Here the CDR3 reads CASSTAGKGGYTF. The CDR3 coding sequence is TGTGCCAGCAGTACCGCAGGGAAGGGTGGCTACACCTTC.

The DNA for the CDR3 is TGTGCCAGCAGTTCAATCTACAGGGGGGATGGCACAGATACGCAGTATTTT. Translated, it gives CASSSIYRGDGTDTQYF. This rearrangement joins TRBV28 to TRBJ2-3, with TRBD1 matching 8 bases. Germline-derived CDR1 and CDR2 are MDHEN and SYDVKM. The trim removed 4 bases at V and 1 base at J, leaving 10 bases unmatched. The CDR3 extends over 17 amino acids.

Note on this clonotype: Compared with germline, one end of the junction differs, possibly owing to a read error. The chain carries TRBV7-9 and TRBJ1-2; possible D gene TRBD1, 5 bases. Germline-derived CDR1 and CDR2 are SEHNR and FQNEAQ (reference sequence). CDR3 length equals 13 residues. CDR3: CASSLGRMDGCTF. For the CDR3, the DNA is TGTGCCAGCAGCTTGGGACGGATGGATGGCTGCACCTTC.

The chain uses TRBV11-2 and TRBJ2-3; TRBD2 matches at 14 bases. V trimming: 5 bases; J trimming: 4 bases; junction bases outside the gene matches: 5. Germline CDR1 is SGHAT and CDR2 is FQNNGV. CDR3 length: 16 amino acids. CDR3 nucleotide sequence: TGTGCCAGCAGCGTGACTAGCGGGGGGGTCTCAGATACGCAGTATTTT. Amino acids: CASSVTSGGVSDTQYF.

V gene TRBV9 combines with J gene TRBJ2-7, with D unclear. Germline assignment: CDR1 SGDLS and CDR2 YYNGEE. The CDR3 consists of 13 residues. With 3 bases removed from V and 1 base from J, the gap between germline ends came to 8 bases. The CDR3 sequence: CASSEVRSYEQYF. CDR3 nucleotide sequence: TGTGCCAGCAGCGAGGTAAGATCCTACGAGCAGTACTTC.

This clonotype was seen only a few times. The J gene is TRBJ2-5, the V gene TRBV20-1; no clear D gene. TRBJ2-7 matches the DNA end more closely, so the J call is doubtful. From germline, CDR1 is DFQATT and CDR2 SNEGSKA (reference sequence). This CDR3 spans 13 amino acids. CDR3 sequence: CSARGTPTYEQYF. The CDR3, as DNA: TGCAGTGCTAGAGGTACCCCCACCTACGAGCAGTACTTC.

This clonotype has more than one count but fewer than ten. The chain combines TRBV29-1 with TRBJ1-2, with a tentative D call TRBD1 (5 bases). CDR3 length: 12 amino acids. Germline CDR1 SQVTM, CDR2 ANQGSEA. Trimming stripped 4 bases from V and 4 bases from J, with 10 bases between. CDR3: CSVADTVYGYTF. CDR3 nucleotide sequence: TGCAGCGTTGCGGACACCGTCTATGGCTACACCTTC.

The chain combines TRBV6-2 or TRBV6-3 with TRBJ2-7; TRBD2 agrees at 7 bases. The CDR3 extends over 16 amino acids. Trimming took 2 bases from V and 4 from J; bases not matched to a gene: 11. Germline CDR1 and CDR2: MNHEY and SVGEGT. The CDR3 DNA sequence: TGTGCCAGCAGTTACCTTCTTGGGAGGGGATCGTACGAGCAGTACTTC. Residues: CASSYLLGRGSYEQYF.

This chain joins TRBV7-9 and TRBJ1-2; tentative D call: TRBD1 (5 bases). Germline lookup yields CDR1 SEHNR and CDR2 FQNEAQ (reference sequence). The CDR3 has 15 residues. Trimming stripped 5 bases from V and 2 bases from J, with 15 bases between. The DNA for the CDR3 is TGTGCCAGCAGCCCCTTCTCAGAGGGGAACTATGGCTACACCTTC. Translation gives CASSPFSEGNYGYTF.

The chain uses TRBV7-2 and TRBJ2-2, with D maybe TRBD1 (6 bases). The CDR3 sequence is 14 residues long. The V and J ends lost 6 bases and 5 bases respectively, with 13 bases between them. CDR1 is SGHTA, CDR2 FQGNSA, per germline. The CDR3 coding sequence is TGTGCCAGCAGACCGGGACAAAATACCGGGGAGCTGTTTTTT. It translates to CASRPGQNTGELFF. Complete variable domain (other parts from reference TRBV7-2 and TRBJ2-2): GAGVSQSPSNKVTEKGKDVELRCDPISGHTALYWYRQSLGQGLEFLIYFQGNSAPDKSGLPSDRFSAERTGGSVSTLTIQRTQQEDSAVYLCASRPGQNTGELFFGEGSRLTVL.

This clonotype occurred many times. The V gene is TRBV29-1, the J gene TRBJ1-2; D not resolved. V dropped 0 bases and J dropped 5 bases, with 13 bases sitting between them. Germline CDR1 SQVTM, CDR2 ANQGSEA. The CDR3 loop spans 14 amino acids. The CDR3 is CSVEDQATRYGYTF. The CDR3 nucleotides read TGCAGCGTTGAAGATCAGGCGACTCGGTATGGCTACACCTTC.

This clonotype was picked up a small number of times. The chain is built from TRBV29-1 and TRBJ1-1, with TRBD1 as a possible D gene (5 bases). CDR1 SQVTM and CDR2 ANQGSEA come from the germline V gene. Trimming pared 7 bases from V and 0 bases from J, leaving 15 bases between. The CDR3 spans 14 residues. The CDR3 reads CSATGTEVNTEAFF. CDR3 nucleotide sequence: TGCAGCGCGACCGGGACCGAAGTGAACACTGAAGCTTTCTTT.

This clonotype was recorded a few times. This sequence joins TRBV6-2 or TRBV6-3 and TRBJ2-1, with 9 bases aligning to TRBD1. V was clipped by 6 bases and J by 5 bases; unmatched bases: 8. The CDR3 covers 15 residues. Germline V lookup: CDR1 MNHEY, CDR2 SVGEGT. CDR3 region: CASSPRGTGHNEQFF. The DNA for the CDR3 is TGTGCCAGCAGCCCCCGCGGGACAGGGCACAATGAGCAGTTCTTC.

The chain carries TRBV2 and TRBJ2-3, with TRBD2 identical over 10 bases. Germline lookup yields CDR1 SNHLY and CDR2 FYNNEI. The V and J ends lost 6 bases and 8 bases, in that order; junction bases with no gene match: 8. The CDR3 has 14 residues. The CDR3 DNA reads TGTGCCAGCAGAGAGCGGGGGGGCCATGGTACGCAGTATTTT. It encodes CASRERGGHGTQYF. The whole variable domain, remainder taken from reference TRBV2 and TRBJ2-3, is EPEVTQTPSHQVTQMGQEVILRCVPISNHLYFYWYRQILGQKVEFLVSFYNNEISEKSEIFDDQFSVERPDGSNFTLKIRSTKLEDSAMYFCASRERGGHGTQYFGPGTRLTVL.

This clonotype has a handful of counts. The chain joins TRBV7-2 to TRBJ1-2; D is possibly TRBD1 (5 bases). Germline values: CDR1 SGHTA, CDR2 FQGNSA. V lost 5 bases to trimming and J lost 4 bases, with 20 bases between them. The CDR3 runs 16 residues. The CDR3 bases are TGTGCCAGCAGCAACTACGCCAGGGATCTTTTCTATGGCTACACCTTC. It translates to CASSNYARDLFYGYTF. Full variable domain (outside the CDR3, taken from reference TRBV7-2 and TRBJ1-2): GAGVSQSPSNKVTEKGKDVELRCDPISGHTALYWYRQSLGQGLEFLIYFQGNSAPDKSGLPSDRFSAERTGGSVSTLTIQRTQQEDSAVYLCASSNYARDLFYGYTFGSGTRLTVV.

The chain couples TRBV29-1 to TRBJ1-2; D ambiguous. The CDR3 has 13 residues. Germline lookup yields CDR1 SQVTM and CDR2 ANQGSEA. The V gene lost 5 bases and the J gene lost 2 bases, with 12 bases spanning the gap. Here the CDR3 reads CSVRNGVNYGYTF. CDR3 nucleotide sequence: TGCAGCGTTAGAAATGGAGTAAACTATGGCTACACCTTC. Together with reference TRBV29-1 and TRBJ1-2, the CDR3 gives the full variable domain: SAVISQKPSRDICQRGTSLTIQCQVDSQVTMMFWYRQQPGQSLTLIATANQGSEATYESGFVIDKFPISRPNLTFSTLTVSNMSPEDSSIYLCSVRNGVNYGYTFGSGTRLTVV.